A selection of T cell receptor beta chains follows, all from one sample in a study of blood T cell repertoires in COVID-19. Produced via immunoSEQ multiplex PCR; TCRdb's table is partial and in-frame only. The sample contains more than 200,000 clones, 70% to 90% of which appear only once. The sequenced sample consisted of peripheral blood. The receptors were gathered from a woman between 40 and 55 years old who had recovered from COVID-19. Each CDR3 is given with its conserved first and last residue. D genes are given only for firm matches. Size tells how often a clone was seen (once, few, many) or the class of an expanded clone, and some rows leave it out.

V gene: TRBV10-3; J gene: TRBJ1-2; D gene: NA; clone size: few; CDR3 protein: CAISGTANYGYTF; CDR3 DNA: TGTGCCATCAGTGGGACAGCGAACTATGGCTACACCTTC
V gene: TRBV9; J gene: TRBJ2-1; D gene: TRBD2; clone size: NA; CDR3 protein: CASSVMGLAGGHEQFF; CDR3 DNA: TGTGCCAGCAGCGTAATGGGACTAGCGGGAGGGCATGAGCAGTTCTTC
V gene: TRBV19; J gene: TRBJ1-5; D gene: NA; clone size: NA; CDR3 protein: CASKWRNSNQPQHF; CDR3 DNA: TGTGCCAGTAAATGGAGGAATAGCAATCAGCCCCAGCATTTT
V gene: TRBV4-2; J gene: TRBJ2-3; D gene: TRBD2; clone size: NA; CDR3 protein: CASSSGTSERTDTQYF; CDR3 DNA: TGTGCCAGCAGCTCCGGGACTAGCGAGCGCACAGATACGCAGTATTTT
V gene: TRBV28; J gene: TRBJ1-5; D gene: TRBD1; clone size: NA; CDR3 protein: CAFGQGGNQPQHF; CDR3 DNA: TGTGCCTTCGGACAGGGGGGGAATCAGCCCCAGCATTTT
V gene: TRBV28; J gene: TRBJ2-7; D gene: TRBD2; clone size: NA; CDR3 protein: CASSLIAGGPKYF; CDR3 DNA: TGTGCCAGCAGTTTAATAGCGGGAGGGCCAAAGTACTTC
V gene: TRBV7-9; J gene: TRBJ2-5; D gene: TRBD2; clone size: NA; CDR3 protein: CASSSSQTSGALNFETQYF; CDR3 DNA: TGTGCCAGCAGCTCCTCCCAGACTAGCGGGGCCCTGAATTTTGAGACCCAGTACTTC
V gene: TRBV11-2; J gene: TRBJ2-5; D gene: NA; clone size: NA; CDR3 protein: CASSWSLGETQYF; CDR3 DNA: TGTGCCAGCAGCTGGAGTCTTGGGGAGACCCAGTACTTC
V gene: TRBV5-1; J gene: TRBJ2-1; D gene: TRBD1; clone size: NA; CDR3 protein: CASSTGGYEQFF; CDR3 DNA: TGCGCCAGCAGTACAGGGGGCTATGAGCAGTTCTTC
V gene: TRBV4-2; J gene: TRBJ1-5; D gene: NA; clone size: NA; CDR3 protein: CASSQDFTDSNQPQHF; CDR3 DNA: TGTGCCAGCAGCCAAGATTTCACAGATAGCAATCAGCCCCAGCATTTT
V gene: TRBV2; J gene: TRBJ1-5; D gene: NA; clone size: NA; CDR3 protein: CASRLDRFSNQPQHF; CDR3 DNA: TGTGCCAGCAGACTAGACAGGTTTAGCAATCAGCCCCAGCATTTT
V gene: TRBV28; J gene: TRBJ2-7; D gene: NA; clone size: NA; CDR3 protein: CASTDQTGKTYEQYF; CDR3 DNA: TGTGCCAGCACCGATCAGACAGGAAAGACCTACGAGCAGTACTTC
V gene: TRBV7-9; J gene: TRBJ1-3; D gene: TRBD1; clone size: NA; CDR3 protein: CASSPWDRVTGNTIYF; CDR3 DNA: TGTGCCAGCAGCCCCTGGGACAGGGTGACGGGAAACACCATATATTTT
V gene: TRBV7-2; J gene: TRBJ2-7; D gene: NA; clone size: NA; CDR3 protein: CASSLVTAGDEQYF; CDR3 DNA: TGTGCCAGCAGCTTAGTCACGGCCGGGGACGAGCAGTACTTC
V gene: TRBV10-3; J gene: TRBJ2-7; D gene: TRBD2; clone size: NA; CDR3 protein: CAISDQTSGRYEQYF; CDR3 DNA: TGTGCCATCAGTGACCAGACTAGCGGGAGATACGAGCAGTACTTC
V gene: TRBV11-3; J gene: TRBJ2-2; D gene: NA; clone size: NA; CDR3 protein: CASSLVVTPHTTGELFF; CDR3 DNA: TGTGCCAGCAGCTTAGTGGTAACACCCCACACCACCGGGGAGCTGTTTTTT
V gene: TRBV28; J gene: TRBJ2-3; D gene: NA; clone size: NA; CDR3 protein: CASSDTFHEYF; CDR3 DNA: TGTGCCAGCAGTGACACCTTTCATGAGTATTTT
V gene: TRBV5-6; J gene: TRBJ2-2; D gene: NA; clone size: NA; CDR3 protein: CASSLDRGGAGELFF; CDR3 DNA: TGTGCCAGCAGCTTGGATAGGGGTGGGGCCGGGGAGCTGTTTTTT
V gene: TRBV15; J gene: TRBJ2-6; D gene: TRBD1; clone size: NA; CDR3 protein: CATSRDFWTGVSGANVLTF; CDR3 DNA: TGTGCCACCAGCAGAGATTTTTGGACAGGGGTCTCTGGGGCCAACGTCCTGACTTTC
V gene: TRBV28; J gene: TRBJ2-7; D gene: NA; clone size: NA; CDR3 protein: CASRDTRSYEQYF; CDR3 DNA: TGTGCCAGCAGGGACACCCGGTCCTACGAGCAGTACTTC
V gene: TRBV28; J gene: TRBJ1-5; D gene: NA; clone size: NA; CDR3 protein: CASSPLIGVRAPSSNQPQHF; CDR3 DNA: TGTGCCAGCAGTCCTCTTATAGGTGTCAGGGCACCTAGTAGCAATCAGCCCCAGCATTTT
V gene: TRBV6-6; J gene: TRBJ2-7; D gene: NA; clone size: NA; CDR3 protein: CASSYFSNNPYEQYF; CDR3 DNA: TGTGCCAGCAGTTACTTTAGCAACAACCCCTACGAGCAGTACTTC
V gene: TRBV24-1; J gene: TRBJ2-3; D gene: TRBD2; clone size: NA; CDR3 protein: CATSDLGGAQYF; CDR3 DNA: TGTGCCACCAGTGATTTGGGGGGGGCGCAGTATTTT
V gene: TRBV4-1; J gene: TRBJ2-1; D gene: NA; clone size: NA; CDR3 protein: CASSLEAAAGRTAEQFF; CDR3 DNA: TGCGCCAGCAGCCTAGAAGCAGCGGCGGGAAGAACCGCTGAGCAGTTCTTC
V gene: TRBV5-6; J gene: TRBJ1-6; D gene: TRBD1; clone size: NA; CDR3 protein: CASSFGGQGRSPLHF; CDR3 DNA: TGTGCCAGCAGCTTTGGGGGACAGGGAAGGTCACCCCTCCACTTT
V gene: TRBV27; J gene: TRBJ2-1; D gene: NA; clone size: NA; CDR3 protein: CASSRGGPDNEQFF; CDR3 DNA: TGTGCCAGCAGTCGAGGAGGGCCCGACAATGAGCAGTTCTTC
V gene: TRBV9; J gene: TRBJ1-4; D gene: TRBD1; clone size: once; CDR3 protein: CASSTTGTDNEKLFF; CDR3 DNA: TGTGCCAGCAGCACAACCGGGACAGACAATGAAAAACTGTTTTTT
V gene: TRBV6-2/TRBV6-3; J gene: TRBJ2-1; D gene: TRBD2; clone size: NA; CDR3 protein: CASSWAGGPFSEQFF; CDR3 DNA: TGTGCCAGCAGTTGGGCGGGGGGGCCTTTCAGTGAGCAGTTCTTC